This entry concerns a single T cell receptor beta chain. Its antigen is currently unknown. The data originate from a study of CD4+ T cells in melanoma. Some clones are missing from TCRdb's copy, which holds only in-frame ones; the method was immunoSEQ multiplex PCR. The sample contains about 11,000 clones, approximately 74% of which appear only once. V was pared by 1 base and J by 4 bases, with 9 bases between. Per germline, CDR1 SGHAT and CDR2 FQNNGV. The length of the CDR3 is 14 residues. General observations from the study: In melanoma, neoantigen-specific CD4+ T cells reportedly differed in differentiation state.

The rearrangement joins TRBV11-2 to TRBJ2-3; D may be TRBD1 (6 bases). This sequence originates from a human donor with melanoma. The sequenced material came from cells from a culture (not recorded whether cultured in vitro). The CDR3 nucleotides are TGTGCCAGCAGCTTAGTTGGGGGCGCAGATACGCAGTATTTT. This gives the protein CASSLVGGADTQYF.